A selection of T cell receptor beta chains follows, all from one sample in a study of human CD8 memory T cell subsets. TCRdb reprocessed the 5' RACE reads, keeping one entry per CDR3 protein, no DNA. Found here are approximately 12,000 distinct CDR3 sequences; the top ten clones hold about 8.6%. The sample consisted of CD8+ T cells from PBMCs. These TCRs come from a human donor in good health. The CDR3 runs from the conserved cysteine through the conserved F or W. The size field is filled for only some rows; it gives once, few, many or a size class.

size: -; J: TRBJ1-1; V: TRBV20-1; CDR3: CAVTWNTEAFF
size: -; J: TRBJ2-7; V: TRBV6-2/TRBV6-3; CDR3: CASSGGYGGRSAEQYF
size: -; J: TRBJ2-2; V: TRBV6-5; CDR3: CASSWASLGTGELFF
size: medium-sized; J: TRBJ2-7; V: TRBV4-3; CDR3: CASSQGTGRYEQYF
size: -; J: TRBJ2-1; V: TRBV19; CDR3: CASSPISTGNEQFF
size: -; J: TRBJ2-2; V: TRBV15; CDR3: CATSGIDRAENTGELFF
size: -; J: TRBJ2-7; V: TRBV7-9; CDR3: CASSPAFSYEQYF
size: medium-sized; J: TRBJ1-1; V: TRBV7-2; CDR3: CASSLARTGGTEAFF
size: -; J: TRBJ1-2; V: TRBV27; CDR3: CASSTRQGRDGYTF
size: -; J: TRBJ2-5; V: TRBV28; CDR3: CASSFTSGGQETQYF
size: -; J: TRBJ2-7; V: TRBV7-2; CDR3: CASSVNDRVSYEQYF
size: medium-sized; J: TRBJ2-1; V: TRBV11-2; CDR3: CASSWFDEQFF
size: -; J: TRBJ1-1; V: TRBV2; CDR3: CASKTWMNTEAFF
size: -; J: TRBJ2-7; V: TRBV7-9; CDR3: CASSPVVDSLDEQYF
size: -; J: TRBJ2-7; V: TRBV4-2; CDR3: CASSQGGDGAYEQYF
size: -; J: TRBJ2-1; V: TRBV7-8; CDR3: CASSSFLTGADGTYNEQFF
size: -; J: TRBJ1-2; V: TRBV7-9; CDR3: CASSADSINLYGYTF
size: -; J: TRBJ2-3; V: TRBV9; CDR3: CASSVYGGSRDTQYF
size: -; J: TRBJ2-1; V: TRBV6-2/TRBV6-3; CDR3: CASRRAGSIHEQFF
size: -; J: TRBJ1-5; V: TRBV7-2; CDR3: CASSPWANQPQHF
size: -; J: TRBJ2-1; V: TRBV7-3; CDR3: CASSLNPGLINYNEQFF
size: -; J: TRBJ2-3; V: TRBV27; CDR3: CASFELGVTDTQYF
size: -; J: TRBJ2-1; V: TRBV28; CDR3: CATQTGQGVGNEQFF
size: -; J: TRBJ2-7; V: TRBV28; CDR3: CASRTGVHEQYF
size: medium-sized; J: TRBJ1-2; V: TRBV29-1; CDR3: CSVERQGGYGYTF
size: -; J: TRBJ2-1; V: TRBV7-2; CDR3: CASSLTSGYNEQFF
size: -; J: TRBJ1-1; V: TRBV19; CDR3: CASSEVMLNTEAFF
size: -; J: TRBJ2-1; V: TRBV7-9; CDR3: CASSRQGWNEQFF
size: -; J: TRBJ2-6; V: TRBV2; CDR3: CASSQGWANVLTF
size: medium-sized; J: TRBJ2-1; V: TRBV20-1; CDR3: CSAITQRRYLNEQFF
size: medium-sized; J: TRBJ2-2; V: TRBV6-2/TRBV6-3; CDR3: CASSPYTGELFF
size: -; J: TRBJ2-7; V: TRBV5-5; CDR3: CASSFWPLLDSYEQYF
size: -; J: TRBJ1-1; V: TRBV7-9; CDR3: CASSQLPGTVDVGPNTEAFF
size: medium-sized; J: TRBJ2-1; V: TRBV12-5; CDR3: CASGLGEDSGYNEQFF
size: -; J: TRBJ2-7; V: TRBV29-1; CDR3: CSVEIAGTPYYEQYF
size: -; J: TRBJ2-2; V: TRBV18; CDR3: CASSPNPGTSNTGELFF
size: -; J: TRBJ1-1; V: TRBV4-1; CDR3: CASSQVVNLIGDTEAFF
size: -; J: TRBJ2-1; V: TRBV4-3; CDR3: CASSPDLGANEQFF
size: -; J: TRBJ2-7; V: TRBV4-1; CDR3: CASSQESGSFDEQYF
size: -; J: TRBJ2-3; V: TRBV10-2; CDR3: CASSVQGLRDTQYF
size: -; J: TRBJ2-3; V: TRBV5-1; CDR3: CASSLVAGKWTDTQYF
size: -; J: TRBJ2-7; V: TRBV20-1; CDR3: CSAREKGQGSFDEQYF
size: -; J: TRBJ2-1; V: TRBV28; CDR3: CASNAILTGQLGATNEQFF
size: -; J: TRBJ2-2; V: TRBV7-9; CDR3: CASSLVGGAPTGELFF
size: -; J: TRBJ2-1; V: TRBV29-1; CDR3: CSVPLAGSQFF
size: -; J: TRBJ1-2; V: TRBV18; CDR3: CASTTADRVLPGYGYTF
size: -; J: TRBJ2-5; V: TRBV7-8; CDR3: CASSWTGGLETQYF
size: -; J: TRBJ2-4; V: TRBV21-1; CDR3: CASSTNGGQGARNIQYF
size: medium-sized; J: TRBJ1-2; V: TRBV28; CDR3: CASSLDNAANYGYTF
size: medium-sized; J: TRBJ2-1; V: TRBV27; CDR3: CASSLYSGSSYNEQFF
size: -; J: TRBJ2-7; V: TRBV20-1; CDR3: CSASPRQALTYEQYF
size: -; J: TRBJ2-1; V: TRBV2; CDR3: CASSFDRGGGNEQFF
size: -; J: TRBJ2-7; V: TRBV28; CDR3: CASSFDRDSYEQYF
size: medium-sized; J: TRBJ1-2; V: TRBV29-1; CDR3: CSVELVGQGVLEGYTF
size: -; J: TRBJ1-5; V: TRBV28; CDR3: CATGGNQPQHF